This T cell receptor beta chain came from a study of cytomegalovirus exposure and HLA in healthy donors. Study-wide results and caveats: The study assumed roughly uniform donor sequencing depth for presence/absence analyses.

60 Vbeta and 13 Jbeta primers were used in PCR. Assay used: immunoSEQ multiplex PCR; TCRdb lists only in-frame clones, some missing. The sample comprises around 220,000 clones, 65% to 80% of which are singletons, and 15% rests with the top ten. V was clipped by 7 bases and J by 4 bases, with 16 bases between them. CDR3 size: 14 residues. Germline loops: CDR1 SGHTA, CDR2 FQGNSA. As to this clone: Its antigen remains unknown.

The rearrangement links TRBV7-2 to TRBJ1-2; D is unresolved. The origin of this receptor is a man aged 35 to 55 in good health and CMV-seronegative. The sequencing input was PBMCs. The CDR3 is CASTEMAGPYGYTF. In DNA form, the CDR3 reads TGTGCCAGCACCGAAATGGCAGGCCCCTATGGCTACACCTTC.